This T cell receptor beta chain appears in the sequencing data of a study of CD8+CD57+ T cells in acquired aplastic anemia. Study-wide background: Sorted CD4+ and CD8+ cells gave a mean 3.2 ug DNA, range roughly 0.2 to 27.4 ug. Study-wide results and caveats: Patients and healthy controls showed no significant CD8+ Simpson's diversity difference. Between patients and controls, roughly 29 CD8+ CDR3 sequences were found in common.

Patients sequenced had flow cytometry evidence of CD8+CD57+ cell expansion. The germline V gene has CDR1 SNHLY and CDR2 FYNNEI. Trimming took 2 bases from V and 0 from J, leaving 4 bases between them. The CDR3 has 13 residues. Worth noting for this clonotype: Its cognate antigen is unknown.

TCR beta VDJ and CDR3 profiles were obtained from a genomic DNA template. MiXCR, run by TCRdb on the reads, gives a single entry per CDR3 protein. The table lists over 150,000 distinct CDR3 sequences, around 75% of them singletons, with about 50% in the top ten. Source material: sorted CD4+, CD8+, or CD8+CD57+ T cells (not recorded which) from PBMCs. The origin of this receptor is a human donor with aplastic anemia. The chain has TRBV2 and TRBJ1-1, with unresolved D. CDR3 amino acids: CASSEHLNTEAFF. The CDR3 DNA sequence: TGTGCCAGCAGTGAACACCTGAACACTGAAGCTTTCTTT. The whole variable domain, remainder taken from reference TRBV2 and TRBJ1-1, is EPEVTQTPSHQVTQMGQEVILRCVPISNHLYFYWYRQILGQKVEFLVSFYNNEISEKSEIFDDQFSVERPDGSNFTLKIRSTKLEDSAMYFCASSEHLNTEAFFGQGTRLTVV.